A single sample gave rise to the 5 T cell receptor beta chains below, sequenced in a study of tumor-infiltrating lymphocytes in localized non-small cell lung cancer. Profiled with immunoSEQ multiplex PCR; TCRdb holds only in-frame clones, not every one. Among some 13,000 clones, about 71% were seen once, and the ten largest hold approximately 9%. Sequencing was carried out using uninvolved lung tissue not adjacent to the tumor. The receptors here all came from a human donor with non-small cell lung cancer.

The gene calls are TRBV30 and TRBJ2-3; 9 bases agree with TRBD2. This CDR3 has 12 amino acids. Trimming cost V 8 bases and J 1 base; bases outside gene matches: 1. Germline lookup yields CDR1 GTSNPN and CDR2 SVGIG (reference sequence). The CDR3 coding sequence is TGTGCCAGGACTAGCGGCACAGATACGCAGTATTTT. It yields the protein CARTSGTDTQYF.

By sample share, this clone is medium-sized. The chain has TRBV30 and TRBJ1-5; maybe TRBD1 (6 bases). CDR1 and CDR2 (germline): GTSNPN, SVGIG (reference sequence). The CDR3 contains 13 residues. The V end was cut by 2 bases, the J end by 7 bases, with 12 bases between. CDR3 residues: CAWSTGPGQPQHF. The CDR3 bases are TGTGCCTGGAGTACAGGGCCCGGCCAGCCCCAGCATTTT.

This chain links TRBV1 with TRBJ1-4. TRBV1 is given as a pseudogene. This CDR3 is built from 20 residues. The CDR3 nucleotides are TGCACCAGCAGCCACGCCCAACAAATGGGGGGGCTTCCAACTAATGAAAAACTGTTTTTT. This translates into CTSSHAQQMGGLPTNEKLFF.

This clone showed up just a few times. The CDR3 sequence is CASSIWGNYGYTF. CDR3 in DNA: TGTGCCAGTAGTATATGGGGGAACTATGGCTACACCTTC. The rearrangement joins TRBV19 to TRBJ1-2; weak D call: TRBD1 (5 bases). The V end was cut by 2 bases, the J end by 2 bases, with 6 bases between. The germline CDR1 and CDR2 sequences are LNHDA and SQIVND (reference sequence). The CDR3 extends over 13 amino acids.

This chain links TRBV4-1 with TRBJ1-2, with a possible D match to TRBD1 (6 bases). V dropped 1 base and J dropped 2 bases, with 11 bases sitting between them. CDR1 MGHRA and CDR2 YSYEKL come from the germline V gene. This CDR3 is 15 amino acids long. CDR3 DNA: TGCGCCAGCAGCCAAGGAGGGGGTATCAACTATGGCTACACCTTC. It codes for CASSQGGGINYGYTF.